This TCR beta chain was documented in a study of shared clonotypes between healthy human individuals. Notes on this clone: The antigen is not known.

General study results and limits: What naive subsets generally showed was a larger estimated richness than memory subsets showed. Specimens sampled were limited to blood, with tissue repertoires likely differing.

The method was immunoSEQ multiplex PCR; TCRdb's version includes in-frame clones alone and lacks a portion of them. The repertoire holds around 2.5 million clones, 93% seen once, with more than 0.35% in the top ten. CDR1 is SGHNT, CDR2 YENEEA, per germline. The CDR3 runs 15 residues. J gave up 7 bases and V 3 bases, and 7 bases lay outside the gene matches. The chain has TRBV11-3 and TRBJ2-4; TRBD2 matches at 9 bases. The receptor was isolated from a man aged 18 to 29 in good health. Some clones in this sample may be carry-over from other donors' samples. The sequencing sample was made of naive CD4+ T cells from PBMCs. Stated subset: CD45RA+ positively selected. The CDR3 loop is CASSFGVAGDNIQYF. The CDR3 nucleotides read TGTGCCAGCAGCTTCGGAGTAGCGGGAGACAACATTCAGTACTTC. Full variable domain (missing parts from reference TRBV11-3 and TRBJ2-4): EAGVVQSPRYKIIEKKQPVAFWCNPISGHNTLYWYLQNLGQGPELLIRYENEEAVDDSQLPKDRFSAERLKGVDSTLKIQPAELGDSAVYLCASSFGVAGDNIQYFGAGTRLSVL.